These 16 T cell receptor beta chains came from one sample sequenced in a study of cytomegalovirus exposure and HLA in healthy donors (dated by TCRdb to about 2017). The library was built by means of the immunoSEQ multiplex PCR assay. For the multiplex PCR, a mixture combining 60 forward primers for TCR Vbeta segments and 13 reverse primers for TCR Jbeta segments was used. The source is immuneACCESS, and TCRdb retained only in-frame sequences with V and J called. Part of the clones is not carried over; for the studies checked, unresolved V genes explain less than half of this, and the remainder is unexplained. The table kept for this sample lists roughly 71,000 clones. Jointly, the top ten make up roughly 5.2% of the sample. The sample comprised PBMCs. These receptors all stem from a woman aged 40-49 years in good health and CMV-seropositive.

The chain joins TRBV29-1 to TRBJ2-7; 10 bases align to TRBD2. V was clipped by 2 bases and J by 4 bases; unmatched bases: 5. Germline V lookup: CDR1 SQVTM, CDR2 ANQGSEA. The CDR3 is 14 amino acids. The CDR3 loop is CSVESPSGRYEQYF. The CDR3 coding sequence is TGCAGCGTTGAAAGTCCTAGCGGGAGATACGAGCAGTACTTC.

The V call is TRBV19, the J call TRBJ1-2; D gene ambiguous. Deletions cut 7 bases from V and 2 bases from J, with 11 bases between. Germline CDR1 reads LNHDA; CDR2 reads SQIVND (reference sequence). The CDR3 extends over 13 amino acids. The DNA for the CDR3 is TGTGCCAGTACCTTGGGCCTCAACTATGGCTACACCTTC. It translates to CASTLGLNYGYTF.

V gene TRBV18 combines with J gene TRBJ2-1; TRBD1 might be the D (5 bases). The CDR3 runs 13 residues. CDR1 and CDR2 from the germline V gene are KGHSH and LQKENI. The V gene lost 3 bases and the J gene lost 5 bases, with 8 bases spanning the gap. The CDR3 DNA reads TGTGCCAGCTCACCGACCAGGGACAATGAGCAGTTCTTC. Protein product: CASSPTRDNEQFF.

The J gene is TRBJ2-7, the V gene TRBV4-3; D not resolved. With 3 bases removed from V and 6 bases from J, the gap between germline ends came to 15 bases. The CDR3 has 14 residues. Germline CDR1 reads LGHNA; CDR2 reads YSLEER. The CDR3 nucleotides read TGCGCCAGCAGCCAGGAGTACCTACTCGGCGAGCAGTACTTC. This gives the protein CASSQEYLLGEQYF.

This sequence joins TRBV9 and TRBJ1-2, with 9 bases identical to TRBD1. J lost 5 bases, V lost 2 bases, and 19 bases had no gene match. The CDR3 totals 19 residues. CDR1 and CDR2 (germline): SGDLS, YYNGEE. CDR3 residues: CASSVHGGQGQGSAYGYTF. CDR3 DNA sequence: TGTGCCAGCAGCGTCCATGGGGGCCAGGGACAGGGTTCTGCGTATGGCTACACCTTC.

The chain couples TRBV4-3 to TRBJ2-7; tentative D call: TRBD2 (5 bases). The V gene lost 2 bases and the J gene lost 3 bases, with 20 bases spanning the gap. This CDR3 region has 17 residues. Germline V CDR1 and CDR2: LGHNA, YSLEER. The CDR3 loop is CASSQRLIAREGYEQYF. The CDR3 DNA reads as TGCGCCAGCAGCCAACGCTTGATCGCCCGGGAAGGCTACGAGCAGTACTTC.

Remarks on this clone: One junction end does not reproduce the germline sequence, and a read error may be involved. The CDR3 sequence is CASSRMDRGVYEQYF. CDR3 coding DNA: TGCGCCAGCAGCCGAATGGACAGGGGAGTCTACGAGCAGTACTTT. This rearrangement joins TRBV4-3 to TRBJ2-7; 9 nucleotides agree with TRBD1. CDR1 and CDR2 from the germline V gene are LGHNA and YSLEER. The length of the CDR3 is 15 residues.

The chain recombines TRBV10-1 with TRBJ1-4, with D perhaps matching TRBD1 (5 bases). This CDR3 is 15 amino acids long. Trimming cost V 2 bases and J 6 bases, with 13 bases left between them. Germline V CDR1 and CDR2: WNHNN, SYGVQD (reference sequence). This chain's CDR3 is CASSEERGIYEKLFF. CDR3 DNA sequence: TGCGCCAGCAGTGAGGAACGGGGGATTTATGAAAAACTGTTTTTT.

V gene TRBV28 combines with J gene TRBJ2-7; possible D gene TRBD1, 6 bases. Trimming took off 4 bases at V and 3 bases at J, with 7 bases between the two ends. Germline-derived CDR1 and CDR2 are MDHEN and SYDVKM. The CDR3 has 12 amino acids. This chain's CDR3 is CASSSRGYEQYF. The CDR3, as DNA: TGTGCCAGCAGTTCCAGGGGCTACGAGCAGTACTTC.

The CDR3 region is CASSTGHENTEAFF. Here the CDR3 DNA reads TGTGCCAGCAGTACGGGACACGAGAACACTGAAGCTTTCTTT. This chain uses TRBV6-1 with TRBJ1-1, with a tentative D call TRBD1 (6 bases). The length of the CDR3 is 14 residues. CDR1 and CDR2 (germline): MNHNS, SASEGT. The germline V and J ends were trimmed by 5 bases and 1 base, with 11 bases remaining between them.

The V and J genes are TRBV6-1 and TRBJ2-5, with D possibly TRBD2 on 6 matching bases. The J call may not be correct, given that the DNA end is closer to TRBJ2-7. The CDR3 extends over 13 amino acids. The germline gives CDR1 MNHNS, CDR2 SASEGT. The CDR3: CASTAGLLYEQYF. The CDR3, as DNA: TGTGCCAGCACTGCGGGACTCCTCTACGAGCAGTACTTC.

The genes are TRBV7-8 and TRBJ2-1, with 7 positions matching TRBD1. Germline V lookup: CDR1 SGHVS, CDR2 FQNEAQ. V gave up 4 bases and J gave up 4 bases; unmatched junction bases: 4. This CDR3 comprises 14 residues. CDR3 protein: CASSSGQLYNEQFF. The CDR3 coding sequence is TGTGCCAGCAGCTCGGGACAGCTTTACAATGAGCAGTTCTTC.

The chain joins TRBV6-6 to TRBJ2-1; TRBD1 aligns across 9 bases. V dropped 6 bases and J dropped 15; count of bases not matched to a gene: 9. Germline loops: CDR1 MNHNY, CDR2 SVGAGI (reference sequence). The CDR3 contains 12 residues. The CDR3 DNA sequence: TGTGCCAGCAGCCCTGGGGACAGGGTATTGTTCTTC. It yields the protein CASSPGDRVLFF.

This chain connects TRBV30 to TRBJ1-1; tentatively, D is TRBD1 (6 bases). V lost 0 bases, J lost 10 bases, and 9 bases lay in between. The length of the CDR3 is 11 residues. Germline loops: CDR1 GTSNPN, CDR2 SVGIG (reference sequence). CDR3 in amino acids: CAWSVTGLAFF. Here the CDR3 DNA reads TGTGCCTGGAGTGTAACAGGGTTAGCTTTCTTT.

The chain has TRBV6-5 and TRBJ2-3; D might be TRBD2 (5 bases). Trimming stripped 0 bases from V and 2 bases from J, with 9 bases between. Germline V lookup: CDR1 MNHEY, CDR2 SVGAGI. The CDR3 has 15 residues. In DNA form, the CDR3 reads TGTGCCAGCAGTTACTCGGACGGGGTCACAGATACGCAGTATTTT. It is translated as CASSYSDGVTDTQYF.

V gene TRBV11-2 combines with J gene TRBJ2-5; 9 nucleotides agree with TRBD2. Germline assignment: CDR1 SGHAT and CDR2 FQNNGV. This CDR3 region has 18 residues. With 1 base clipped from V and 3 bases from J, the junction kept 12 bases outside the gene matches. The CDR3 here is CASSLVIAGDPEEETQYF. The CDR3 coding sequence is TGTGCCAGCAGCTTAGTAATAGCGGGAGATCCGGAGGAAGAGACCCAGTACTTC. Filled out from reference TRBV11-2 and TRBJ2-5, the complete variable domain reads EAGVAQSPRYKIIEKRQSVAFWCNPISGHATLYWYQQILGQGPKLLIQFQNNGVVDDSQLPKDRFSAERLKGVDSTLKIQPAKLEDSAVYLCASSLVIAGDPEEETQYFGPGTRLLVL.